The sequence of this TCR beta chain was determined in a study of post-analysis software for immune sequencing data. General observations from the study: Relative to controls, patients had about five TRBV segments at higher frequency, with TRBV5-6, TRBV5-1 and TRBV20-1 among these.

Prepared libraries of TCR beta cDNA carried unique molecular identifiers. TCRdb recomputed calls from the PCR reads with MiXCR, one row per CDR3 protein. The repertoire holds approximately 460,000 distinct CDR3 sequences, with roughly 46% as singletons. Remarks on this clonotype: Its antigen remains unknown.

Germline V lookup: CDR1 DFQATT, CDR2 SNEGSKA (reference sequence). This CDR3 comprises 15 residues. Trimming took 0 bases from V and 1 from J; bases not matched to a gene: 4. The sequence was obtained from a girl between 5 and 17 years old with multiple sclerosis. V gene TRBV20-1 combines with J gene TRBJ2-7; the match to TRBD2 covers 9 bases. Source material: blood. The CDR3 region has the DNA TGCAGTGCTAGAGAGGTCCTAGCGGGGTCCTACGAGCAGTACTTC. It translates to CSAREVLAGSYEQYF.